What follows is one T cell receptor (beta chain) and its context. The entry originates in a study of blood T cell repertoires in COVID-19. Study-level information: The study drew acute and convalescent COVID-19 samples from the United States, Italy and Spain.

The germline CDR1 and CDR2 sequences are KGHDR and SFDVKD. This CDR3 is 13 amino acids long. The V segment lost 7 bases and the J segment 4 bases; nucleotides outside the gene matches: 1. Sequencing used immunoSEQ multiplex PCR; TCRdb keeps in-frame clones, though not all of them. The sample lists some 210,000 clones; approximately 91% were seen once. The rearrangement links TRBV24-1 to TRBJ2-2; TRBD1 aligns across 8 bases. The TCR sequence derives from a man in his 60s who had recovered from COVID-19. The specimen sequenced was peripheral blood. CDR3 in DNA: TGTGCCACCAGAACAGGGGGCACCGGGGAGCTGTTTTTT. The encoded protein is CATRTGGTGELFF.